Listed here are 2 T cell receptor beta chains from one sample, sequenced in a study of blood T cell repertoires in COVID-19. Profiled with immunoSEQ multiplex PCR; TCRdb holds only in-frame clones, not every one. The sample contains 87,000 or so clones, approximately 86% of which appear only once. The source material was peripheral blood. The source of these receptors is an elderly woman with COVID-19, enrolled during active disease.

The rearrangement uses TRBV19 and TRBJ1-5; 7 bases align to TRBD1. The ends lost 1 base at V and 6 bases at J; junction bases unmatched: 6. Germline V CDR1 and CDR2: LNHDA, SQIVND (reference sequence). The CDR3 covers 15 residues. The CDR3 region is CASSIGRGLRQPQHF. DNA of the CDR3: TGTGCCAGTAGTATAGGCAGGGGGTTACGTCAGCCCCAGCATTTT.

V usage is TRBV30 and J usage is TRBJ2-7, with D hard to call. Germline assignment: CDR1 GTSNPN and CDR2 SVGIG (reference sequence). The CDR3 runs 11 residues. V lost 2 bases to trimming and J lost 5 bases, with 7 bases between them. The CDR3, as DNA: TGTGCCTGGAGTCCGTCCCACGAGCAGTACTTC. Its protein is CAWSPSHEQYF. Variable domain in full (rest from reference TRBV30 and TRBJ2-7): SQTIHQWPATLVQPVGSPLSLECTVEGTSNPNLYWYRQAAGRGLQLLFYSVGIGQISSEVPQNLSASRPQDRQFILSSKKLLLSDSGFYLCAWSPSHEQYFGPGTRLTVT.